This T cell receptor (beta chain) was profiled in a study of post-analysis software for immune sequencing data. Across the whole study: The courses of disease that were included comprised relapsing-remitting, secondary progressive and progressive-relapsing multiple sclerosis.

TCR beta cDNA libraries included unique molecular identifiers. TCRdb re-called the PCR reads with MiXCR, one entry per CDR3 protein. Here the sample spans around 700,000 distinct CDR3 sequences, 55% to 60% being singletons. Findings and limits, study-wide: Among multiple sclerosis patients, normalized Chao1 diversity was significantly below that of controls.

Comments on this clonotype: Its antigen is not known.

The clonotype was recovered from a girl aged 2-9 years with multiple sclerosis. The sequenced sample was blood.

CDR3 amino acids: CASSEARGGGETQYF. Written as DNA, the CDR3 is TGTGCCAGCAGTGAAGCCAGAGGGGGCGGAGAGACCCAGTACTTC. The J gene is TRBJ2-5, the V gene TRBV2, with 7 nucleotides matching TRBD1. The CDR3 is 15 amino acids. Trimming removed 0 bases from V and 4 bases from J; junction bases left unmatched: 5. Germline V CDR1 and CDR2: SNHLY, FYNNEI.